A single T cell receptor beta chain is shown here with its context. Only in-frame clones appear in the TCRdb table, and some are missing; sequencing was by immunoSEQ multiplex PCR. The repertoire has approximately 1.4 million clones, roughly 98% of them found once; the top ten carry approximately 0.45%. The data stem from a study of shared clonotypes between healthy human individuals. This TCR was sampled from a man younger than 45 in good health. Input material: naive CD4+ T cells sorted from blood. Stated subset: CD45RA+ positively selected.

In nucleotides, the CDR3 is TGTGCCAGCAGCTTACTCCTCACTAGCGGGAGTGCCGGGGAGCTGTTTTTT. This encodes CASSLLLTSGSAGELFF. The chain recombines TRBV7-2 with TRBJ2-2; 11 nucleotides match TRBD2. V shed 2 bases and J 6 bases; nucleotides not matched to a gene: 8. Germline assignment: CDR1 SGHTA and CDR2 FQGNSA. The CDR3 loop spans 17 amino acids.